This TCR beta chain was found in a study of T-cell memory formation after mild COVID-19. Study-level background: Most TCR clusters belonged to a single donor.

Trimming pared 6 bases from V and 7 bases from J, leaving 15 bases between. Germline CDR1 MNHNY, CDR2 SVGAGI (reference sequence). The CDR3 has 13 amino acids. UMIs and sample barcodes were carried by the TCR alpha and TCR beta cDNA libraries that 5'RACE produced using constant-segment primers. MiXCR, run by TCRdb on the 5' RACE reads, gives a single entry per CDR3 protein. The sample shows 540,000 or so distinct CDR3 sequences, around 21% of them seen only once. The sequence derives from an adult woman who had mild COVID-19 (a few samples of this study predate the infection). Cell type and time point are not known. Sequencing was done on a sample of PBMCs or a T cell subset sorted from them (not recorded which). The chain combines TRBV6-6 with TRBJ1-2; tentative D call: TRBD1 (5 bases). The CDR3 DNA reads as TGTGCCAGCAGCCCCGACAGCCGCATTGGCTACACCTTC. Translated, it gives CASSPDSRIGYTF.